This TCR beta chain was identified during a study of CD8 T cells in Susac syndrome. cDNA came from around 0.5 to 1 ug RNA primed by random hexamers. The immunoSEQ assay covered 54 Vbeta and 13 Jbeta segments for CDR3. TCRdb reanalysed the immunoSEQ multiplex PCR reads using MiXCR and keeps one entry per CDR3 protein. The repertoire holds tens of thousands of distinct CDR3 sequences, with approximately 94% as singletons. The CDR3 spans 15 residues. V was trimmed by 8 bases and J by 2 bases, leaving 16 bases between them. Germline V gene lookup returns CDR1 LNHDA and CDR2 SQIVND (reference sequence). Blood CD8+ and CD4+ T cells underwent high-throughput TCR beta sequencing.

This chain connects TRBV19 to TRBJ1-5; D possibly corresponds to TRBD1 (5 bases). The clonotype was recovered from a human donor with multiple sclerosis. Sequencing was done on a sample of CD8+ T cells from PBMCs. CDR3: CASGYGGDGNQPQHF. The CDR3 region has the DNA TGTGCCAGTGGATACGGGGGGGATGGCAATCAGCCCCAGCATTTT.